This T cell receptor beta chain was documented in a study of shared T cell receptors in the human thymus (dated by TCRdb to the early 2020s). General notes on the study: The study examined how self-reactive, shared T-cell receptor alpha chains are generated in the human thymus.

At the junction V is shortened by 4 bases and J by 1 base; bases outside the gene matches: 8. The CDR3 numbers 17 residues from cysteine through phenylalanine. The sequence is cut down to CDR3 DNA, 51 bases in frame from base 1. CDR1 and CDR2, looked up from the germline V gene, are SGHDN and FVKESK. Worth noting for this clone: The specificity of this receptor is unknown. It has no much larger one-base neighbor in the sample; base qualities were not kept.

Libraries came from the immunoSEQ multiplex PCR assay. TCRdb took this table from immuneACCESS and kept in-frame rearrangements with V and J called. Such tables lack part of the clones; where checked against another copy, unresolved V genes explain under half of the gap, and the rest is unexplained. For this sample there are hundreds of thousands of clones; approximately 80% appear just once. Around 0.012% of the sample lies in the top ten. These data are also associated with another study on human thymus T cells. From that second study: In Finland, the donors were immunologically healthy infants who were having open corrective cardiac surgery for congenital heart defects. Thymus tissue was collected as surgical resects that were removed during corrective cardiac surgery. V and J gene segment usage appeared biased in both thymic and peripheral blood repertoires. The related research reported highly overlapping thymic TCR repertoires among unrelated individuals. The study characterized TCR alpha and beta repertoires from under 10 infant thymus samples and four related peripheral blood samples. Donor ages ranging from about 6 to 250 days were recorded, and about six male and a couple of female infants were included in the cohort. Thymocytes were mechanically released from the tissue and were stored as pellets of roughly 10-34 million cells at -70 degrees C. A QIAsymphony instrument was used to extract genomic DNA from the frozen cell pellets. Using the immunoSEQ multiplex PCR assay, the TCRB and TCRAD loci were amplified from a standardized quantity of quality-controlled genomic DNA. The V(D)J region was spanned by amplicons of a length sufficient to cover the CDR3 and to identify V and J genes. The amplicons were sequenced on an Illumina platform via the commercial immunoSEQ service. Primer bias and sequencing errors were corrected using previously described methods, and TCRAD and TCRB definitions followed the IMGT database. immunoSEQ Analyzer 3.0 and VDJTools were used for repertoire analysis, which covered basic statistics, V/J segment usage, diversity estimates, rarefaction and pairwise overlap. Diversity was estimated with Chao1, ChaoE, Efron-Thisted, Shannon and inverse Simpson indices, and also on datasets down-sampled to the smallest sample. Repertoire overlap was determined by strict matching of CDR3 nucleotide sequence, V gene and J gene, and Jaccard-based multidimensional scaling clustering was applied. On average, thymus samples gave 800,000 or so unique TCRB clonotypes, whereas blood samples gave 75,000 to 85,000.

The receptor comes from a boy under three years old with a congenital heart defect. Donor details come from another sample of the same person, matched by shared clones. Here the chain combines TRBV14 and TRBJ1-2; TRBD1 agrees with 11 junctional bases. The sample taken for sequencing was thymocytes. The CDR3 amino acid sequence is: CASSRGQGAGGNYGYTF. The DNA sequence follows: TGTGCCAGCAGCCGCGGACAGGGGGCTGGAGGTAACTATGGCTACACCTTC.